Each of the 31 T cell receptor beta chains below was sequenced from the same sample in a study of vaccination and CD4 T cells after COVID-19. The sample's treatment: roughly ten-day PBMC culture with coronavirus spike peptide pools or control peptides (ViraFEST assay). What these receptors recognize is not known. Sequence data for DNA of cultured CD4+ T cells were generated by the Oncomine TCR Beta short-read assay. TCRdb re-analysed the PCR reads in MiXCR, keeping a single row per CDR3 protein. In the table there are 20,000 or so distinct CDR3 sequences, about 21% of which are singletons. Sequenced: cultured CD4+ T cells from blood. Every receptor here comes from a human donor with COVID-19.

The chain couples TRBV5-6 to TRBJ1-6; 8 bases map to TRBD1. Trimming at V came to 0 bases and at J to 6 bases, leaving 5 bases not matched to a gene. CDR1 is SGHDT and CDR2 is YYEEEE in the germline V gene. The CDR3 is made up of 16 amino acids. The CDR3 DNA sequence: TGTGCCAGCAGCTTGGGGACAGGGTTCGCTAATTCACCCCTCCACTTT. Amino acid sequence: CASSLGTGFANSPLHF.

V gene TRBV29-1 combines with J gene TRBJ1-2; 8 bases line up with TRBD1. Germline V gives CDR1 SQVTM, CDR2 ANQGSEA. This CDR3 has 15 amino acids. V gave up 0 bases and J gave up 2 bases; unmatched junction bases: 5. Here the CDR3 DNA reads TGCAGCGTTGAAGATAGGCAGGGGGCAAACTATGGCTACACCTTC. It is translated as CSVEDRQGANYGYTF. Variable domain in full (rest from reference TRBV29-1 and TRBJ1-2): SAVISQKPSRDICQRGTSLTIQCQVDSQVTMMFWYRQQPGQSLTLIATANQGSEATYESGFVIDKFPISRPNLTFSTLTVSNMSPEDSSIYLCSVEDRQGANYGYTFGSGTRLTVV.

This clonotype was seen only a few times. The rearrangement uses TRBV6-1 and TRBJ1-2, with 10 bases identical to TRBD1. Losses at the gene ends were 8 bases for V and 5 bases for J; bases not matched to a gene: 5. The V gene's germline CDR1 is MNHNS and CDR2 SASEGT. The CDR3 sequence is 13 residues long. The CDR3 here is CASRDRGGYGYTF. The CDR3 bases are TGTGCCAGCCGGGACAGGGGTGGTTATGGCTACACCTTC.

This sequence joins TRBV6-1 and TRBJ1-6; 7 bases align to TRBD1. The germline gives CDR1 MNHNS, CDR2 SASEGT. The CDR3 is 16 amino acids. The V and J ends lost 10 bases and 0 bases, in that order; junction bases with no gene match: 9. In DNA, the CDR3 is TGTGCCAACAGCAATGGACAGGCCTCCTATAATTCACCCCTCCACTTT. Residues: CANSNGQASYNSPLHF.

V is TRBV4-1 and J is TRBJ2-3, with unresolved D. Germline CDR1 MGHRA, CDR2 YSYEKL. V lost 1 base, J lost 3 bases, and 14 bases lay in between. The CDR3 extends over 16 amino acids. For the CDR3, the DNA is TGCGCCAGCAGCCAAGTGAACCTAATAGCTACAGATACGCAGTATTTT. Its protein product is CASSQVNLIATDTQYF.

The chain combines TRBV5-1 with TRBJ2-3; TRBD2 matches 7 bases. CDR3 length: 17 residues. Looked up from germline, CDR1 is SGHRS and CDR2 is YFSETQ. V lost 0 bases and J lost 1; bases outside the gene matches: 8. The CDR3 DNA sequence: TGCGCCAGCAGCTTGGGGTCGGGGGGTTTAGGCACAGATACGCAGTATTTT. Its protein product is CASSLGSGGLGTDTQYF.

This clonotype is medium-sized in the sample. This chain links TRBV6-2 or TRBV6-3 with TRBJ1-6; D gene uncertain. The CDR3 is 11 amino acids. V was shortened by 5 bases and J by 7 bases, with 3 bases between the two germline ends. CDR1 and CDR2 (germline): MNHEY, SVGEGT. The CDR3 region is CASSTNSPLHF. In nucleotides, the CDR3 is TGTGCCAGCAGTACAAATTCACCCCTCCACTTT.

The chain employs TRBV2 and TRBJ1-3; D remains unclear. V gave up 6 bases and J gave up 0 bases, with 15 bases separating them. The V gene's germline CDR1 is SNHLY and CDR2 FYNNEI. The CDR3 runs 16 residues. The CDR3 here is CASRKPGINSGNTIYF. For the CDR3, the DNA is TGTGCCAGCAGAAAACCGGGGATTAACTCTGGAAACACCATATATTTT.

On this clonotype itself: A read error may produce the germline difference seen at one junction end. The rearrangement joins TRBV11-3 to TRBJ2-3; 7 positions agree with TRBD1. The CDR3 length is 15 residues. Germline V lookup: CDR1 SGHNT, CDR2 YENEEA. This CDR3 is CASNLTGERTDTQYF. As DNA, the CDR3 is TGTGCCAGCAACTTAACAGGGGAGAGGACAGATACGCAGTATTTT.

The chain employs TRBV11-3 and TRBJ1-2, with 7 bases fitting TRBD1. The ends lost 3 bases at V and 2 bases at J; junction bases unmatched: 9. CDR3 length: 16 amino acids. Germline-derived CDR1 and CDR2 are SGHNT and YENEEA. The CDR3 sequence: CASSFTSGGRNYGYTF. For the CDR3, the DNA is TGTGCCAGCAGCTTTACATCAGGGGGGAGAAACTATGGCTACACCTTC.

This clonotype has a handful of counts. The chain is built from TRBV20-1 and TRBJ1-2; 7 nucleotides agree with TRBD1. The V and J ends lost 0 bases and 4 bases, in that order; junction bases with no gene match: 11. Germline values: CDR1 DFQATT, CDR2 SNEGSKA (reference sequence). The CDR3 is 16 residues long. Here the CDR3 DNA reads TGCAGTGCTAGAGACCCCGGGGAGGGGGCGGGCTATGGCTACACCTTC. This sequence encodes CSARDPGEGAGYGYTF.

J is TRBJ2-7 and V is TRBV12-3 or TRBV12-4; the match to TRBD2 covers 12 bases. CDR3 length: 14 amino acids. J was trimmed by 2 bases and V by 8 bases; bases with no gene match: 4. The CDR3 nucleotides are TGTGCCAGCGCGACTAGCGGGGGACCCTACGAGCAGTACTTC. Translation gives CASATSGGPYEQYF.

V is TRBV6-2 or TRBV6-3 and J is TRBJ1-2; 9 positions match TRBD1. Looked up from germline, CDR1 is MNHEY and CDR2 is SVGEGT. The CDR3 extends over 12 amino acids. The J segment lost 4 bases and the V segment lost 6 bases, leaving 0 bases of the junction unmatched. As DNA, the CDR3 is TGTGCCAGCAGGACAGGGGGCTATGGCTACACCTTC. This translates into CASRTGGYGYTF.

V is TRBV6-4 and J is TRBJ1-6; no definite D call. Per germline, CDR1 MRHNA and CDR2 SNTAGT. V was shortened by 7 bases and J by 8 bases, with 3 bases between the two germline ends. The CDR3 covers 10 residues. The CDR3 DNA sequence: TGTGCCAGCACTTATTCACCCCTCCACTTT. It translates to CASTYSPLHF.

The rearrangement uses TRBV5-4 and TRBJ2-3, with D perhaps TRBD1 or TRBD2 (5 bases each). Looked up from germline, CDR1 is SGHNT and CDR2 is YYREEE (reference sequence). Deletions cut 2 bases from V and 6 bases from J, with 16 bases between. This CDR3 spans 15 amino acids. CDR3 sequence (DNA): TGTGCCAGCAGCTTCCCCGGTAAAGGGGACGATACGCAGTATTTT. Amino acid sequence: CASSFPGKGDDTQYF.

This clonotype was counted a few times. This chain links TRBV20-1 with TRBJ1-2, with TRBD1 as a possible D gene (5 bases). The germline V and J ends were trimmed by 1 base and 7 bases, with 7 bases remaining between them. The CDR3 contains 11 residues. Germline values: CDR1 DFQATT, CDR2 SNEGSKA (reference sequence). The CDR3 reads CSARGGGGYTF. As DNA, the CDR3 is TGCAGTGCTAGAGGGGGCGGTGGCTACACCTTC.

This clonotype occurred a few times. The V and J genes are TRBV12-3 or TRBV12-4 and TRBJ1-1; D is perhaps TRBD1 (5 bases). V was clipped by 3 bases and J by 6 bases, with 11 bases between them. The CDR3 length is 13 residues. CDR3: CASSLQDTSEAFF. The DNA for the CDR3 is TGTGCCAGCAGTTTGCAGGACACGTCTGAAGCTTTCTTT.

There are a few counts of this clonotype. The chain is built from TRBV4-1 and TRBJ1-1; the D gene is possibly TRBD1 (6 bases). The germline gives CDR1 MGHRA, CDR2 YSYEKL. There are 15 residues in the CDR3. Trimming shortened V by 3 bases and J by 3 bases, and 14 bases separated the two germline ends. CDR3 coding DNA: TGCGCCAGCAGCCACCTCTTAAGGGGGGACACTGAAGCTTTCTTT. Translation gives CASSHLLRGDTEAFF.

This clonotype was recorded a few times. The rearrangement links TRBV6-1 to TRBJ1-6; D may be TRBD1 (6 bases). V lost 5 bases and J 9 bases, leaving 17 bases between the germline ends. The V gene's germline CDR1 is MNHNS and CDR2 SASEGT. This CDR3 contains 15 residues. The CDR3 loop is CASSRTAADSSPLHF. The CDR3 DNA is TGTGCCAGCAGTCGGACAGCCGCTGATAGTTCACCCCTCCACTTT.

The gene calls are TRBV11-3 and TRBJ2-6; D unresolved. CDR3 length equals 14 residues. Trimming shortened V by 5 bases and J by 4 bases, and 9 bases separated the two germline ends. Germline CDR1 and CDR2: SGHNT and YENEEA. CDR3: CASSAPLGANVLTF. CDR3 nucleotides: TGTGCCAGCAGCGCCCCGTTAGGGGCCAACGTCCTGACTTTC.

The V gene is TRBV5-6, the J gene TRBJ2-5; 8 bases match TRBD1. CDR3 length: 17 residues. Germline lookup yields CDR1 SGHDT and CDR2 YYEEEE. Germline trimming cut 1 base from V and 1 base from J; bases unmatched to any gene: 9. The CDR3 protein is CASSLYRTGSFQETQYF. The CDR3 nucleotides are TGTGCCAGCAGCTTGTACAGGACAGGGTCTTTCCAAGAGACCCAGTACTTC.

The chain joins TRBV5-8 to TRBJ2-2; 8 positions match TRBD2. The CDR3 loop spans 14 amino acids. From germline, CDR1 is SGHTS and CDR2 YDEGEE. V lost 5 bases and J lost 4; bases outside the gene matches: 4. This CDR3 is CASRGGRLTGELFF. CDR3 bases: TGTGCCAGCAGAGGCGGGAGGCTCACCGGGGAGCTGTTTTTT. Using reference TRBV5-8 and TRBJ2-2 for the parts outside the CDR3, the full variable domain is EAGVTQSPTHLIKTRGQQATLRCSPISGHTSVYWYQQALGLGLQFLLWYDEGEERNRGNFPPRFSGRQFPNYSSELNVNALELEDSALYLCASRGGRLTGELFFGEGSRLTVL.

The CDR3 DNA is TGTGCCAGCAGCCAAACCCGGTTCAAGACTTTCCAAGAGACCCAGTACTTC. The encoded protein is CASSQTRFKTFQETQYF. The J gene is TRBJ2-5, the V gene TRBV14; no definite D call. V was clipped by 2 bases and J by 1 base, with 17 bases between them. CDR1 and CDR2 from the germline V gene are SGHDN and FVKESK. The CDR3 is made up of 17 amino acids.

This clonotype was counted a few times. The J gene is TRBJ2-6, the V gene TRBV19; TRBD1 or TRBD2 may be the D gene (5 bases each). V was shortened by 10 bases and J by 2 bases, with 15 bases between the two germline ends. CDR1 is LNHDA, CDR2 SQIVND, per germline (reference sequence). The length of the CDR3 is 15 residues. CDR3 sequence (DNA): TGTGCCACCCGAGGGGATCCGGCTGGGGCCAACGTCCTGACTTTC. Translated, it gives CATRGDPAGANVLTF.

This chain uses TRBV7-2 with TRBJ2-7, with TRBD2 identical over 8 bases. The CDR3 loop spans 15 amino acids. Germline CDR1 reads SGHTA; CDR2 reads FQGNSA. The J segment lost 4 bases and the V segment lost 1 base, leaving 6 bases of the junction unmatched. CDR3 residues: CASSLDPGGPYEQYF. CDR3 DNA sequence: TGTGCCAGCAGCTTAGACCCGGGGGGGCCGTACGAGCAGTACTTC.

This clonotype was observed a few times. V and J are TRBV6-5 and TRBJ2-5; 7 bases are shared with TRBD1. Trimming took 1 base from V and 9 from J; bases not matched to a gene: 17. Germline CDR1 reads MNHEY; CDR2 reads SVGAGI. CDR3 length equals 17 residues. CDR3 bases: TGTGCCAGCAGTTACTTCCCACCGCGGACAGGACAAGAAGCCCAGTACTTC. This gives the protein CASSYFPPRTGQEAQYF.

This chain links TRBV12-3 or TRBV12-4 with TRBJ1-1; maybe TRBD1 (6 bases). The ends were cut back, 5 bases at V and 1 base at J, with 11 bases in the middle. The CDR3 loop spans 14 amino acids. This CDR3 reads CASSMWTENTEAFF. The CDR3 DNA reads as TGTGCCAGCAGTATGTGGACAGAGAACACTGAAGCTTTCTTT.

This clonotype occurred a few times. J is TRBJ1-4 and V is TRBV29-1; 7 bases fit TRBD1. With V trimmed by 7 bases and J by 7 bases, 9 bases remained unmatched. This CDR3 is built from 13 residues. Germline CDR1 and CDR2: SQVTM and ANQGSEA. The CDR3 is CSGYRGSGEKLFF. CDR3 DNA sequence: TGCAGCGGATACAGGGGTTCAGGTGAAAAACTGTTTTTT.

This clonotype was counted only a few times. The chain carries TRBV20-1 and TRBJ1-6; D perhaps matches TRBD1 (5 bases). CDR1 is DFQATT, CDR2 SNEGSKA, per germline (reference sequence). There are 16 residues in the CDR3. Trimming removed 3 bases from V and 5 bases from J, with 17 bases in between. The CDR3 DNA sequence: TGCAGTGCTAGTACCGGCTTGGCAGGGAATAATTCACCCCTCCACTTT. This gives the protein CSASTGLAGNNSPLHF.

J is TRBJ2-7 and V is TRBV30, with 8 bases that match TRBD1. V gave up 4 bases and J gave up 1 base; unmatched junction bases: 3. The germline CDR1 and CDR2 sequences are GTSNPN and SVGIG (reference sequence). CDR3 length equals 13 residues. Here the CDR3 reads CAWTDRGSYEQYF. The CDR3 coding sequence is TGTGCCTGGACAGACAGGGGTTCCTACGAGCAGTACTTC.

V usage is TRBV28 and J usage is TRBJ1-4, with a possible D match to TRBD1 (5 bases). Trimming shortened V by 10 bases and J by 7 bases, and 16 bases separated the two germline ends. CDR3 length: 13 residues. Germline V CDR1 and CDR2: MDHEN, SYDVKM. The CDR3 nucleotides read TGTGCCACCGCCCAGGGTGGGCTTGAAAAACTGTTTTTT. Protein product: CATAQGGLEKLFF.